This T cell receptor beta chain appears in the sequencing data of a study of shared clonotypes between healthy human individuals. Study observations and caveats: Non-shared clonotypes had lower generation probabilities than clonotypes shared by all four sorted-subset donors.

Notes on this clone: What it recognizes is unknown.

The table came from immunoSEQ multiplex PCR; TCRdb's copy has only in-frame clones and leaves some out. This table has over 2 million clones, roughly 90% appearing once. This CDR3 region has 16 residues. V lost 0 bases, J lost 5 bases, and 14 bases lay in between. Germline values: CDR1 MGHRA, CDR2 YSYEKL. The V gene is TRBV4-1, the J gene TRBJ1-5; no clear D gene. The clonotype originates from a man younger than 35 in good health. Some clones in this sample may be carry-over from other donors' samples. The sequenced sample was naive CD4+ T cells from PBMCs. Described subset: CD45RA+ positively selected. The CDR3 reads CASSQDVNLIYQPQHF. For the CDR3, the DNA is TGCGCCAGCAGCCAAGATGTGAACCTTATTTATCAGCCCCAGCATTTT.